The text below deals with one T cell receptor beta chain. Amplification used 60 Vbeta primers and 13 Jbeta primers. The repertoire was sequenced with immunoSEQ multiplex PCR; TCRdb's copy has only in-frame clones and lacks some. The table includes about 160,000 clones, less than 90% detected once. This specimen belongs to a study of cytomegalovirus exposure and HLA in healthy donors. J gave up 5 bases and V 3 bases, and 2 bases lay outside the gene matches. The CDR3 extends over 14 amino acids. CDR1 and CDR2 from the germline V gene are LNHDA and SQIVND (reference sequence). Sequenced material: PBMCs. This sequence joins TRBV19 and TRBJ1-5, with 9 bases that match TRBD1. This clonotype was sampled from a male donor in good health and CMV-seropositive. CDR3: CASSIRTGDQPQHF. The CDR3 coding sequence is TGTGCCAGTAGTATCCGGACAGGGGATCAGCCCCAGCATTTT.